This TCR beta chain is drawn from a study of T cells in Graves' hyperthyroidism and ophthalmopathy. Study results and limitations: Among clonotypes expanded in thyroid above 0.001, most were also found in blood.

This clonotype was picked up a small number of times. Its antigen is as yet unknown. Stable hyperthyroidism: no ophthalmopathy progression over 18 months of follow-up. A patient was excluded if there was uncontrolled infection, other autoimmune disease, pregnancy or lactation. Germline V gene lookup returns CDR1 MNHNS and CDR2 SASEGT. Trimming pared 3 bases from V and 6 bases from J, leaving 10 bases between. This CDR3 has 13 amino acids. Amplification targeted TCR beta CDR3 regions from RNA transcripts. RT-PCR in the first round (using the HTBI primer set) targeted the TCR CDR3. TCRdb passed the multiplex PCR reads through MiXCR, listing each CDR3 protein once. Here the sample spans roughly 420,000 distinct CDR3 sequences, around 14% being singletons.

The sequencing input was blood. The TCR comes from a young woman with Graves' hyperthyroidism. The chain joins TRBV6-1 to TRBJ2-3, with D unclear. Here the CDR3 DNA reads TGTGCCAGCAGTGATCTTGGAGTTGATACGCAGTATTTT. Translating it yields CASSDLGVDTQYF.